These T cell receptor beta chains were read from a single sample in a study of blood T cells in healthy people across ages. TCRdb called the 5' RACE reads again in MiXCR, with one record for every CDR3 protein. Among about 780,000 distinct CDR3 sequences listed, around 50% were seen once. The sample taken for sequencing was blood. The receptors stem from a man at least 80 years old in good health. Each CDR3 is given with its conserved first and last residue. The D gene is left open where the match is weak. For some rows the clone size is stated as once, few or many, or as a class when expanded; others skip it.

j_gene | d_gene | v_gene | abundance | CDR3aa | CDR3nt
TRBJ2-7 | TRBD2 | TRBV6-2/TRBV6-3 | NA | CASSFTTSGRIYEQYF | TGTGCCAGCAGTTTTACGACTAGCGGGAGGATCTACGAGCAGTACTTC
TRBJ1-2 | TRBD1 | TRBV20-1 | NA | CSAANRGSYTF | TGCAGTGCCGCCAACAGGGGAAGCTACACCTTC
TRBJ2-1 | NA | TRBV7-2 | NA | CASSFLNRANEQFF | TGTGCCAGCAGCTTCCTTAACAGGGCCAATGAGCAGTTCTTC
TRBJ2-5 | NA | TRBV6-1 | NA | CASSEGEGETYERYF | TGTGCCAGCAGTGAAGGGGAGGGGGAGACCTACGAGCGGTACTTC
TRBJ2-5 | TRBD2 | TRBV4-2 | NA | CASSPVGREVQETQYF | TGTGCCAGCAGTCCCGTCGGGAGGGAGGTCCAAGAGACCCAGTACTTC
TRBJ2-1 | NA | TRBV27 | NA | CASPPRYEQFF | TGTGCCAGCCCACCACGGTATGAGCAGTTCTTC
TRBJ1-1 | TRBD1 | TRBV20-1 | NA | CSAEGGTGYAEAFF | TGCAGTGCCGAAGGAGGGACAGGGTATGCTGAAGCTTTCTTT
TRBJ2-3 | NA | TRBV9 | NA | CASSVEAGPQYF | TGTGCCAGCAGCGTAGAGGCCGGTCCGCAGTATTTT
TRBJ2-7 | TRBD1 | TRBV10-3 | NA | CAISEPTGAYEQYF | TGTGCCATCAGTGAGCCCACAGGGGCCTACGAGCAGTACTTC
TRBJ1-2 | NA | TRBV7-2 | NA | CASSLVTGTRRSYGYTF | TGTGCCAGCAGCTTAGTAACGGGGACCCGGAGGAGCTATGGCTACACCTTC
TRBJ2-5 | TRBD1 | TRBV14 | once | CASRPTGGASVTQYF | TGTGCCAGCAGACCCACAGGGGGCGCGTCAGTGACCCAGTACTTC
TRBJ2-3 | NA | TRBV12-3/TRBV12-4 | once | CASSRVRWDTQYF | TGTGCCAGCAGTAGAGTGAGGTGGGATACGCAGTATTTT
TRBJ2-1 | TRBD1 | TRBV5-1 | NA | CASSLETGAYNEQFF | TGCGCCAGCAGCTTGGAGACAGGGGCCTACAATGAGCAGTTCTTC
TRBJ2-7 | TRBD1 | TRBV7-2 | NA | CASSLQTGTGGYEQYF | TGTGCCAGCAGCTTGCAGACCGGGACAGGGGGTTACGAGCAGTACTTC
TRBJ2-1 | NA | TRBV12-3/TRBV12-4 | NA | CASSVFGHSEQFF | TGTGCCAGCAGTGTATTTGGGCACTCTGAGCAGTTCTTC
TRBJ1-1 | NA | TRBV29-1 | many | CSGRIRNTEAFF | TGCAGCGGAAGGATAAGGAACACTGAAGCTTTCTTT
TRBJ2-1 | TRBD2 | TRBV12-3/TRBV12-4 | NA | CASSQNSGSNEQFF | TGTGCCAGCAGTCAGAATAGCGGGAGCAACGAACAGTTCTTC
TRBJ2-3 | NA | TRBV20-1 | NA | CSAQERARSTGTQYF | TGCAGTGCTCAAGAGCGGGCCAGAAGCACAGGTACGCAGTATTTT
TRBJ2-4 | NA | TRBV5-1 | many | CASSLTGNIQYF | TGCGCCAGCAGCTTGACGGGGAACATTCAGTACTTC
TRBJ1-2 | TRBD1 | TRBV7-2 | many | CASSLAGTGLSGYTF | TGTGCCAGCAGCTTAGCGGGGACAGGGCTTTCTGGCTACACCTTC
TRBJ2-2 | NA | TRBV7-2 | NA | CASSLLEVSGELFF | TGTGCCAGCAGCCTCCTAGAGGTTTCCGGGGAGCTGTTTTTT
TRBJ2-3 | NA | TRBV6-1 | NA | CASFYHTQYF | TGTGCCAGCTTTTACCATACGCAGTATTTT
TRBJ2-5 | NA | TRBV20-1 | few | CSARFAEAQYF | TGCAGTGCTAGGTTCGCGGAGGCCCAGTACTTC
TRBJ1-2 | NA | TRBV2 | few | CASSASAQFGGYTF | TGTGCCAGCAGTGCTTCTGCACAGTTTGGAGGCTACACCTTC
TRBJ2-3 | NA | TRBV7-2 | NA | CASSSNRGDTQYF | TGTGCCAGCAGCTCTAATAGGGGCGATACGCAGTATTTT
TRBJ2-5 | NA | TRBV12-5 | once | CASGSPSTTGGQETQYF | TGTGCTAGTGGTTCCCCCTCGACTACCGGGGGACAAGAGACCCAGTACTTC